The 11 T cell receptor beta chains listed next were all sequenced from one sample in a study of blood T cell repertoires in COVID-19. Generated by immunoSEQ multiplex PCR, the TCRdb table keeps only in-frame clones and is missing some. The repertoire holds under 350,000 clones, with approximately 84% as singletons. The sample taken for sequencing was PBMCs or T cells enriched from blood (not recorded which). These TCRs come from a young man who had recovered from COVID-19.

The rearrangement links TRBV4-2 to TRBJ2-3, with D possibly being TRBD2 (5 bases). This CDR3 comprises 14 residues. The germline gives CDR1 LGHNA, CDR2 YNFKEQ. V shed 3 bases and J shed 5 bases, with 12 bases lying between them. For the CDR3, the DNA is TGTGCCAGCAGCCAGTGGCGGGTTGAAGATACGCAGTATTTT. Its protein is CASSQWRVEDTQYF.

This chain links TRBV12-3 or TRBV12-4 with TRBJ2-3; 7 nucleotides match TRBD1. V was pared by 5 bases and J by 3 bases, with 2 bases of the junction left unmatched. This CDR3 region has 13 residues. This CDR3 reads CASSATGTDTQYF. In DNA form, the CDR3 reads TGTGCCAGCAGTGCGACAGGGACAGATACGCAGTATTTT.

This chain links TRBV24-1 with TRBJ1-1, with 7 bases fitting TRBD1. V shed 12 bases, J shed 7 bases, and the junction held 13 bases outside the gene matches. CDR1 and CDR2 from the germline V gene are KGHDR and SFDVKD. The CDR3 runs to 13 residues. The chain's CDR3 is CAARTGIRDEAFF. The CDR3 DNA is TGTGCCGCTAGGACAGGAATTAGGGATGAAGCTTTCTTT.

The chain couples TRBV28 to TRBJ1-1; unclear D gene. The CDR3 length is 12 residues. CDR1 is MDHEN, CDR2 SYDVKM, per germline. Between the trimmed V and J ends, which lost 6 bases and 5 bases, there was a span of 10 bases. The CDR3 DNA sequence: TGTGCCAGCAGCAGTGTGCGGACTGAAGCTTTCTTT. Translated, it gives CASSSVRTEAFF.

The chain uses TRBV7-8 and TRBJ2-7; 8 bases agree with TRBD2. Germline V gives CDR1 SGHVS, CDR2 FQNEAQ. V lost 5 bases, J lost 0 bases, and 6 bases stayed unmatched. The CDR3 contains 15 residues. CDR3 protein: CASSPTGTSSYEQYF. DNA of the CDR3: TGTGCCAGCAGCCCCACCGGGACTAGCTCCTACGAGCAGTACTTC.

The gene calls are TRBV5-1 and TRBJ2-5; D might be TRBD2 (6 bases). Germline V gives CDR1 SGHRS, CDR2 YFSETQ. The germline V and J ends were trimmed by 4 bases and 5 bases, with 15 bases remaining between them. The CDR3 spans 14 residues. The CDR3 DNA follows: TGCGCCAGCAGCCAGGAACTAGCATCCGAGACCCAGTACTTC. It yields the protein CASSQELASETQYF.

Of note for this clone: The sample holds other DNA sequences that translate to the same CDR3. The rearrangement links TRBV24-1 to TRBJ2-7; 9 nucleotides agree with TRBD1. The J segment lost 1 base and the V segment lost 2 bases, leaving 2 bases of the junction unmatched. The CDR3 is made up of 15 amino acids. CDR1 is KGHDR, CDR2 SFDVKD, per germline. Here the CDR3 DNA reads TGTGCCACCAGTGATTCCGGGACAGGGTCCTACGAGCAGTACTTC. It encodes CATSDSGTGSYEQYF.

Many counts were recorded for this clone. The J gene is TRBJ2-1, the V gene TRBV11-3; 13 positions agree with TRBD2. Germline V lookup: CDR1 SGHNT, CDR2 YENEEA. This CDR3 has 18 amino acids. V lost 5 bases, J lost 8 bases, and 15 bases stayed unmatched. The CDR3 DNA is TGTGCCAGCAGCCGAGGGATGACTAGCGGGAGGCCGGGGGATGAGCAGTTCTTC. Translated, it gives CASSRGMTSGRPGDEQFF.

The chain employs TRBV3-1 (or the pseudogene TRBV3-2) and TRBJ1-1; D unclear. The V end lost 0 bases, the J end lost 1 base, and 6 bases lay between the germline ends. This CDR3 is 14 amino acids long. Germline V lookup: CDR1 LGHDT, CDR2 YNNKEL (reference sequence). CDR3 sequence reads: CASSQDLPNTEAFF. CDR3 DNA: TGTGCCAGCAGCCAAGATCTCCCGAACACTGAAGCTTTCTTT.

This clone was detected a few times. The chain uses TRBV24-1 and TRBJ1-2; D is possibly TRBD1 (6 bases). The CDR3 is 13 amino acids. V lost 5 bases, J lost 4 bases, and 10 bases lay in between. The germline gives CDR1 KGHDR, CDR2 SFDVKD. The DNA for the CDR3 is TGTGCCACCAGTGTGGGCAGGGGCTATGGCTACACCTTC. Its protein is CATSVGRGYGYTF.

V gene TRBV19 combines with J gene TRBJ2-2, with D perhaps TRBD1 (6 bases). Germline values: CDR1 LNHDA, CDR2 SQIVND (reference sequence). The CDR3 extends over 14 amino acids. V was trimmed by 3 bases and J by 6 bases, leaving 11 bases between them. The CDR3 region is CASSIKQGSGELFF. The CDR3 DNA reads TGTGCCAGTAGTATTAAGCAGGGGTCCGGGGAGCTGTTTTTT. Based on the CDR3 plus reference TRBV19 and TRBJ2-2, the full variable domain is DGGITQSPKYLFRKEGQNVTLSCEQNLNHDAMYWYRQDPGQGLRLIYYSQIVNDFQKGDIAEGYSVSREKKESFPLTVTSAQKNPTAFYLCASSIKQGSGELFFGEGSRLTVL.